Each of the 31 T cell receptor beta chains below was sequenced from the same sample in a study of blood T cell repertoires in COVID-19 (dated by TCRdb to 2018 to 2021). The library was generated by the immunoSEQ multiplex PCR assay. Held by TCRdb, this immuneACCESS table contains in-frame sequences only and omits some clones. Under half of the omission traces to an unresolved V gene where checked; the cause of the rest is unknown. The sample yields a few hundred thousand clones; approximately 84% were counted once. The ten biggest clones cover roughly 3.1% of the sample. The material sequenced was PBMCs or T cells enriched from blood (not recorded which). The receptors were gathered from a man aged 45 to 65 who had recovered from COVID-19.

The V and J genes are TRBV7-9 and TRBJ2-7; D possibly corresponds to TRBD2 (6 bases). The CDR3 contains 16 residues. Trimming removed 3 bases at V and 0 bases at J, with 15 bases between. Germline V gene lookup returns CDR1 SEHNR and CDR2 FQNEAQ (reference sequence). CDR3 amino acids: CASSLIDGSSSYEQYF. The CDR3 DNA is TGTGCCAGCAGCTTGATCGACGGGAGTAGCTCCTACGAGCAGTACTTC. The full variable domain, with the rest looked up from reference TRBV7-9 and TRBJ2-7, is DTGVSQNPRHKITKRGQNVTFRCDPISEHNRLYWYRQTLGQGPEFLTYFQNEAQLEKSRLLSDRFSAERPKGSFSTLEIQRTEQGDSAMYLCASSLIDGSSSYEQYFGPGTRLTVT.

The chain has TRBV5-5 and TRBJ2-7, with D unresolved. V was cut by 0 bases and J by 6 bases, with 10 bases left in between. Germline V gene sequence: CDR1 SGHKS, CDR2 YYEKEE (reference sequence). The CDR3 loop spans 13 amino acids. The CDR3 nucleotides read TGTGCCAGCAGCTTGGGGTCCAGTACCGAGCAGTACTTC. Its protein product is CASSLGSSTEQYF.

The chain employs TRBV20-1 and TRBJ1-5, with no clear D. Trimming shortened V by 3 bases and J by 0 bases, and 9 bases separated the two germline ends. The V gene's germline CDR1 is DFQATT and CDR2 SNEGSKA (reference sequence). The CDR3 has 14 residues. CDR3 residues: CSASPASSNQPQHF. The CDR3, as DNA: TGCAGTGCTAGTCCAGCGAGTAGCAATCAGCCCCAGCATTTT.

The J gene is TRBJ2-7, the V gene TRBV28; 8 nucleotides align to TRBD2. The V gene's germline CDR1 is MDHEN and CDR2 SYDVKM. The ends lost 6 bases at V and 2 bases at J; junction bases unmatched: 12. This CDR3 comprises 16 residues. CDR3 region: CASSSSLSGTTYEQYF. The CDR3 bases are TGTGCCAGCAGCTCCTCCCTTAGCGGGACTACCTACGAGCAGTACTTC.

The CDR3 loop is CASSVGPGRGFTAGNTIYF. The CDR3 DNA is TGTGCCAGCAGCGTAGGGCCAGGTCGGGGTTTTACGGCTGGAAACACCATATATTTT. The J gene is TRBJ1-3, the V gene TRBV9, with D unresolved. CDR3 length equals 19 residues. The V gene's germline CDR1 is SGDLS and CDR2 YYNGEE. Between the trimmed V and J ends, which lost 0 bases and 2 bases, there was a span of 21 bases.

The genes are TRBV10-3 and TRBJ2-1; D is possibly TRBD2 (5 bases). V was cut by 7 bases and J by 0 bases, with 13 bases left in between. The CDR3 is 15 residues long. Per germline, CDR1 ENHRY and CDR2 SYGVKD. The CDR3 loop reads CAINPGLSSYNEQFF. In DNA, the CDR3 is TGTGCCATCAACCCTGGACTGAGCTCCTACAATGAGCAGTTCTTC.

The V gene is TRBV3-1 (or the pseudogene TRBV3-2), the J gene TRBJ1-4; possibly TRBD1 for D (6 bases). Trimming stripped 6 bases from V and 5 bases from J, with 13 bases between. The length of the CDR3 is 14 residues. The V gene's germline CDR1 is LGHDT and CDR2 YNNKEL (reference sequence). The CDR3 sequence: CASSPLRGNEKLFF. CDR3 bases: TGTGCCAGCAGTCCTTTGAGGGGGAATGAAAAACTGTTTTTT.

This clone occurred once. This chain connects TRBV7-2 to TRBJ2-7; 8 bases are shared with TRBD2. Looked up from germline, CDR1 is SGHTA and CDR2 is FQGNSA. This CDR3 comprises 17 residues. Germline trimming cut 3 bases from V and 5 bases from J; bases unmatched to any gene: 15. The CDR3 DNA is TGTGCCAGCAGCTTGCCTAAACCGGGACTAGGTAACGACGAGCAGTACTTC. This sequence encodes CASSLPKPGLGNDEQYF.

The genes are TRBV6-1 and TRBJ2-7; 8 bases align to TRBD2. This CDR3 has 15 amino acids. CDR1 is MNHNS and CDR2 is SASEGT in the germline V gene. After removal of 0 bases from V and 4 bases from J, the junction contained 5 bases not matched to a gene. In DNA form, the CDR3 reads TGTGCCAGCAGTGAAGCCCTAGCGGGTGTATACGAGCAGTACTTC. Translated, it gives CASSEALAGVYEQYF.

CDR3 nucleotides: TGTGCCAGCTCACCTCTCGGAGGTGACACAGATACGCAGTATTTT. Protein product: CASSPLGGDTDTQYF. The chain has TRBV18 and TRBJ2-3; a weak D match, TRBD2 (5 bases). CDR3 length: 15 residues. V lost 3 bases and J lost 2, with 12 bases in between. CDR1 and CDR2 from the germline V gene are KGHSH and LQKENI.

The gene calls are TRBV6-5 and TRBJ1-6; D gene uncertain. This CDR3 region has 11 residues. From germline, CDR1 is MNHEY and CDR2 SVGAGI. The V end was cut by 8 bases, the J end by 7 bases, with 6 bases between. The CDR3 sequence: CASRGNSPLHF. The DNA of the CDR3 is TGTGCCAGCCGGGGAAATTCACCCCTCCACTTT.

This clone showed up just once. For the CDR3, the DNA is TGTGCCAGCAGCTCACCCAGGGGACAGGGTGGTCTCTTCTACGAGCAGTACTTC. Its translation: CASSSPRGQGGLFYEQYF. The chain employs TRBV7-2 and TRBJ2-7, with 9 bases that match TRBD1. The CDR3 runs to 18 residues. With 4 bases clipped from V and 3 bases from J, the junction kept 16 bases outside the gene matches. Looked up from germline, CDR1 is SGHTA and CDR2 is FQGNSA.

The rearrangement joins TRBV7-2 to TRBJ2-7, with 9 bases that match TRBD2. J was trimmed by 2 bases and V by 3 bases; bases with no gene match: 5. CDR1 SGHTA and CDR2 FQGNSA come from the germline V gene. The CDR3 runs to 15 residues. The CDR3 DNA reads as TGTGCCAGCAGCTTTCGGCTAGCGGGAACCTACGAGCAGTACTTC. The encoded protein is CASSFRLAGTYEQYF.

The gene calls are TRBV27 and TRBJ2-5, with 10 bases fitting TRBD1. Germline-derived CDR1 and CDR2 are MNHEY and SMNVEV (reference sequence). V lost 10 bases to trimming and J lost 1 base; unmatched junction nucleotides: 15. The CDR3 contains 17 residues. CDR3 in amino acids: CAIPRLTGQGLQETQYF. Here the CDR3 DNA reads TGTGCCATCCCACGACTTACGGGACAGGGGCTCCAAGAGACCCAGTACTTC.

This clone was seen once. The V and J genes are TRBV4-2 and TRBJ1-2; no clear D. CDR3 length equals 14 residues. V lost 1 base and J lost 4, with 10 bases in between. Per germline, CDR1 LGHNA and CDR2 YNFKEQ. CDR3 sequence: CASSQVVESYGYTF. In nucleotides, the CDR3 is TGTGCCAGCAGCCAAGTCGTGGAGTCCTATGGCTACACCTTC.

Of note for this clone: Other DNA sequences in this specimen translate into the identical CDR3. The rearrangement joins TRBV9 to TRBJ1-6, with D uncertain. CDR3 length equals 14 residues. Germline V gene data show CDR1 as SGDLS and CDR2 as YYNGEE. The V and J ends lost 4 bases and 6 bases respectively, with 11 bases between them. CDR3 in DNA: TGTGCCAGCAGCCGGGATCGTAGTAATTCACCCCTCCACTTT. Translating it yields CASSRDRSNSPLHF. Filled out from reference TRBV9 and TRBJ1-6, the complete variable domain reads DSGVTQTPKHLITATGQRVTLRCSPRSGDLSVYWYQQSLDQGLQFLIQYYNGEERAKGNILERFSAQQFPDLHSELNLSSLELGDSALYFCASSRDRSNSPLHFGNGTRLTVT.

The chain employs TRBV7-6 and TRBJ2-3, with a tentative D call TRBD2 (6 bases). The CDR3 extends over 17 amino acids. Germline CDR1 and CDR2: SGHVS and FNYEAQ. The V and J ends lost 1 base and 2 bases respectively, with 16 bases between them. CDR3 sequence reads: CASSLDLGGGFTDTQYF. For the CDR3, the DNA is TGTGCCAGCAGCTTAGATTTGGGAGGCGGCTTCACAGATACGCAGTATTTT.

This chain joins TRBV7-9 and TRBJ1-4; possibly TRBD1 for D (6 bases). Trimming stripped 7 bases from V and 4 bases from J, with 13 bases between. CDR1 and CDR2 (germline): SEHNR, FQNEAQ (reference sequence). CDR3 length: 14 residues. CDR3 DNA sequence: TGTGCCAGCATAGGGGGTCCACTTAATGAAAAACTGTTTTTT. Residues: CASIGGPLNEKLFF.

This clone was picked up one time. The chain links TRBV5-6 to TRBJ1-5; D gene uncertain. CDR1 SGHDT and CDR2 YYEEEE come from the germline V gene. The CDR3 runs 14 residues. V was pared by 0 bases and J by 3 bases, with 7 bases between. The CDR3: CASSLGAYNQPQHF. The CDR3 nucleotides are TGTGCCAGCAGCTTGGGGGCCTACAATCAGCCCCAGCATTTT.

The rearrangement joins TRBV7-8 to TRBJ1-4; maybe TRBD1 (5 bases). This CDR3 is built from 17 residues. CDR1 SGHVS and CDR2 FQNEAQ come from the germline V gene. Trimming stripped 4 bases from V and 8 bases from J, with 23 bases between. This CDR3 is CASSSNPPAGRGEKLFF. CDR3 sequence (DNA): TGTGCCAGCAGCTCGAACCCTCCGGCGGGACGAGGGGAAAAACTGTTTTTT.

V is TRBV3-1 (or the pseudogene TRBV3-2) and J is TRBJ1-5, with D maybe TRBD1 (6 bases). CDR3 length: 16 residues. Germline V gene data show CDR1 as LGHDT and CDR2 as YNNKEL (reference sequence). Trimming took off 4 bases at V and 1 base at J, with 14 bases between the two ends. CDR3 nucleotides: TGTGCCAGCAGCCCTCATGCTGGGGGCAGCAATCAGCCCCAGCATTTT. Translating it yields CASSPHAGGSNQPQHF.

V is TRBV2 and J is TRBJ2-5; perhaps TRBD1 as D (6 bases). Deletions cut 4 bases from V and 1 base from J, with 13 bases between. There are 15 residues in the CDR3. Germline lookup yields CDR1 SNHLY and CDR2 FYNNEI. The CDR3 DNA is TGTGCCAGCAGTGCTTTGAGGGGGTTCCAAGAGACCCAGTACTTC. Translated: CASSALRGFQETQYF.

The rearrangement uses TRBV6-5 and TRBJ1-1; D call uncertain. There are 15 residues in the CDR3. In germline, CDR1 is MNHEY, CDR2 SVGAGI. V was shortened by 8 bases and J by 5 bases, with 21 bases between the two germline ends. Here the CDR3 reads CASCAYTAGETEAFF. The CDR3 DNA reads TGTGCCAGCTGCGCATATACGGCCGGGGAGACTGAAGCTTTCTTT.

The chain uses TRBV9 and TRBJ2-5, with TRBD1 matching 7 bases. The CDR3 is 11 residues long. CDR1 is SGDLS and CDR2 is YYNGEE in the germline V gene. J gave up 3 bases and V 7 bases, and 0 bases lay outside the gene matches. CDR3 protein: CASGQEETQYF. DNA for the CDR3: TGTGCCAGCGGACAGGAAGAGACCCAGTACTTC.

CDR3 amino acids: CASSLKVAGGGETQYF. The CDR3 DNA sequence: TGTGCCAGCAGCTTAAAGGTGGCAGGGGGAGGTGAGACCCAGTACTTC. This rearrangement joins TRBV7-6 to TRBJ2-5; TRBD1 might be the D (7 bases). The CDR3 covers 16 residues. Germline V gives CDR1 SGHVS, CDR2 FNYEAQ. V was clipped by 2 bases and J by 5 bases, with 18 bases between them.

The V gene is TRBV18, the J gene TRBJ1-6; 11 nucleotides line up with TRBD1. The ends lost 6 bases at V and 8 bases at J; junction bases unmatched: 6. Germline-derived CDR1 and CDR2 are KGHSH and LQKENI. This CDR3 comprises 15 residues. This chain's CDR3 is CASSASGQGDSPLHF. CDR3 in DNA: TGTGCCAGCTCGGCTTCGGGACAGGGGGATTCACCCCTCCACTTT. Full variable domain (rest looked up from reference TRBV18 and TRBJ1-6): NAGVMQNPRHLVRRRGQEARLRCSPMKGHSHVYWYRQLPEEGLKFMVYLQKENIIDESGMPKERFSAEFPKEGPSILRIQQVVRGDSAAYFCASSASGQGDSPLHFGNGTRLTVT.

CDR3 nucleotide sequence: TGTGCCAGCAGCAGATACCTTGGGGGCTGGGACTATGGCTACACCTTC. Its translation is CASSRYLGGWDYGYTF. This chain connects TRBV5-6 to TRBJ1-2; a possible D gene is TRBD1 (6 bases). Germline-derived CDR1 and CDR2 are SGHDT and YYEEEE. V gave up 4 bases and J gave up 3 bases, with 19 bases separating them. CDR3 length: 16 amino acids. Full variable domain (missing parts from reference TRBV5-6 and TRBJ1-2): DAGVTQSPTHLIKTRGQQVTLRCSPKSGHDTVSWYQQALGQGPQFIFQYYEEEERQRGNFPDRFSGHQFPNYSSELNVNALLLGDSALYLCASSRYLGGWDYGYTFGSGTRLTVV.

The V call is TRBV4-1, the J call TRBJ2-7; 8 nucleotides agree with TRBD2. V was pared by 0 bases and J by 3 bases, with 13 bases of the junction left unmatched. CDR3 length equals 18 residues. Germline-derived CDR1 and CDR2 are MGHRA and YSYEKL. The CDR3 DNA is TGCGCCAGCAGCCAAGAGCCGCCGGGGGGGGCCCTTAACTACGAGCAGTACTTC. It codes for CASSQEPPGGALNYEQYF.

V gene TRBV4-2 combines with J gene TRBJ1-1; unclear D gene. The CDR3 runs to 16 residues. Between the trimmed V and J ends, which lost 1 base and 4 bases, there was a span of 16 bases. CDR1 LGHNA and CDR2 YNFKEQ come from the germline V gene. CDR3 DNA sequence: TGTGCCAGCAGCCAAGTCGGGATCAGGTCCGGCACTGAAGCTTTCTTT. Its translation is CASSQVGIRSGTEAFF.

A few counts support this clone. The V and J genes are TRBV24-1 and TRBJ2-2, with a weak D call TRBD1 (5 bases). Deletions cut 6 bases from V and 1 base from J, with 8 bases between. The CDR3 consists of 14 residues. The germline V gene encodes CDR1 KGHDR and CDR2 SFDVKD. CDR3 loop: CATSRGWNTGELFF. The CDR3 DNA is TGTGCCACCAGTAGGGGCTGGAACACCGGGGAGCTGTTTTTT.

This sequence joins TRBV19 and TRBJ2-2; no reliable D call. The V end was cut by 3 bases, the J end by 1 base, with 6 bases between. The CDR3 loop spans 14 amino acids. Per germline, CDR1 LNHDA and CDR2 SQIVND (reference sequence). In DNA form, the CDR3 reads TGTGCCAGTAGTATGCTCGGGAACACCGGGGAGCTGTTTTTT. Translated: CASSMLGNTGELFF.